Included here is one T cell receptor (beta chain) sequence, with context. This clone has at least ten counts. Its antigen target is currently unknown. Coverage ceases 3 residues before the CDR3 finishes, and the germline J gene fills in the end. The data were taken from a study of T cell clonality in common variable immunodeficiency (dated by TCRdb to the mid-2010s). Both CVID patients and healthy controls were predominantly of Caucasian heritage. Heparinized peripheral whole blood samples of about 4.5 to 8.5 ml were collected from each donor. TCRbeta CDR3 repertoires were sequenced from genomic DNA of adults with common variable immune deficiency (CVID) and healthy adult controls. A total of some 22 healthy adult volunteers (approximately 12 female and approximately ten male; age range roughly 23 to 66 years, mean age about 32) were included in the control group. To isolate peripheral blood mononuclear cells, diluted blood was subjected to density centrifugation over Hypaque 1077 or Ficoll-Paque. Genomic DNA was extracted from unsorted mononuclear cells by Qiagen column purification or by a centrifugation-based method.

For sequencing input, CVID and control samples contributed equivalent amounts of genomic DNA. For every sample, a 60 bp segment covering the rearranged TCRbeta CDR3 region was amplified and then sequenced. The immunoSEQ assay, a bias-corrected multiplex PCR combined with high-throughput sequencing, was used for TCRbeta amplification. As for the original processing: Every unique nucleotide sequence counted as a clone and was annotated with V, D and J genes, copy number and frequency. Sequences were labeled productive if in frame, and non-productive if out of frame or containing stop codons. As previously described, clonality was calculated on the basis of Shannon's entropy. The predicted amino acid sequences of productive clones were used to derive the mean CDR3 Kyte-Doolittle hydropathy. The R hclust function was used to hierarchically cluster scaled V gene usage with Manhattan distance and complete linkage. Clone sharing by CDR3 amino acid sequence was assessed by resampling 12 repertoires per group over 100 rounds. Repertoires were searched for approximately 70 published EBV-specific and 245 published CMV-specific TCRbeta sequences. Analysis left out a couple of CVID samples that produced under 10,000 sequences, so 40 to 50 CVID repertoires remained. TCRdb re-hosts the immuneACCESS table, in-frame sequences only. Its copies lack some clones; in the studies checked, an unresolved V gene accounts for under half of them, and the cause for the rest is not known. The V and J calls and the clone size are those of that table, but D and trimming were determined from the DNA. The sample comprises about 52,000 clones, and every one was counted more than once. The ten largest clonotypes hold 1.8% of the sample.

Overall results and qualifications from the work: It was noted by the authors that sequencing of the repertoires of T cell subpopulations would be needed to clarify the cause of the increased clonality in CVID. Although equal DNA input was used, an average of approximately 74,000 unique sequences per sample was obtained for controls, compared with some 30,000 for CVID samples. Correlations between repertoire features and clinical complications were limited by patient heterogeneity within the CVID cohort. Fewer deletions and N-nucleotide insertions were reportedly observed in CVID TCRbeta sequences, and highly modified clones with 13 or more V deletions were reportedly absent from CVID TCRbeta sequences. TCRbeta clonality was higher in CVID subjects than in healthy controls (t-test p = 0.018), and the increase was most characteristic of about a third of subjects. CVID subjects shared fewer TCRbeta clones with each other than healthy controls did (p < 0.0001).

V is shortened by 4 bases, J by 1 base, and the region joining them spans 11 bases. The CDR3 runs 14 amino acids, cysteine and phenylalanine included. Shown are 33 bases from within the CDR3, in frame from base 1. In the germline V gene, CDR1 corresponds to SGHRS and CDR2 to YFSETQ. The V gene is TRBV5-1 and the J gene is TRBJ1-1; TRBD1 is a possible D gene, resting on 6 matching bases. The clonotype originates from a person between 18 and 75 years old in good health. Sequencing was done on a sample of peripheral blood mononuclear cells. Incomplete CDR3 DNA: TGCGCCAGCAGCCCCAGGACAGCGAACACTGAA. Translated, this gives CASSPRTANTE. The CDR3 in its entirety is CASSPRTANTEAFF.